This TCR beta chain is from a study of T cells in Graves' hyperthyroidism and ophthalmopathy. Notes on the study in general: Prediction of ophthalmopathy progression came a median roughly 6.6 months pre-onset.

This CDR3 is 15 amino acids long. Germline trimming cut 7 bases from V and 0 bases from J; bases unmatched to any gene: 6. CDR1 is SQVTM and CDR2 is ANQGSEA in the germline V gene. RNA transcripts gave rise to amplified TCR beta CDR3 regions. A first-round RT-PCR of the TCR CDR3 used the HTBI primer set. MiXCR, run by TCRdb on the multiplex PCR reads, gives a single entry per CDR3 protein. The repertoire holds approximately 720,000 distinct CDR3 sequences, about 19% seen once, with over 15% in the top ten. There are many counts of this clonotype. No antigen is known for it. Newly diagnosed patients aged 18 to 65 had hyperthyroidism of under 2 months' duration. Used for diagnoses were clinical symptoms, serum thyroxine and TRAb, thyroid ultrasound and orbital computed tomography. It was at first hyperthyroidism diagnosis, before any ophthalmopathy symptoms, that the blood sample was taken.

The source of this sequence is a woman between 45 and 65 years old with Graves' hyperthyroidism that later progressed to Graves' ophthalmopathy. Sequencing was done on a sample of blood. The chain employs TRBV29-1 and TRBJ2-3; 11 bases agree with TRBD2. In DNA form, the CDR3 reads TGCAGCGCTGGGACTAGCGGTCCTAGCACAGATACGCAGTATTTT. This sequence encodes CSAGTSGPSTDTQYF.